The sequence of this T cell receptor (beta chain) was determined in a study of T-cell reconstitution after alpha-beta-depleted transplantation in children. Points from the study as a whole: From newly produced T cells came most of the T-cell counts and diversity one year after transplant.

This clonotype was counted at least ten times. Its antigen is unidentified. A TCRbeta library incorporating unique molecular identifiers was prepared. MiXCR, run by TCRdb on the PCR reads, gives a single entry per CDR3 protein. The sample lists 330,000 or so distinct CDR3 sequences; over 7% were seen once. This TCR was recovered from a female patient younger than 10 who had a stem cell transplant for Fanconi anemia, so the T cells may come from the graft donor. The source material was peripheral blood, sampled 360 days after TCRalphabeta/CD19-depleted stem cell transplant.

The CDR3 protein is CASSRGGSAYEQYF. The DNA for the CDR3 is TGTGCCAGCAGCCGAGGAGGAAGTGCCTACGAGCAGTACTTC. The chain joins TRBV3-1 to TRBJ2-7, with D maybe TRBD2 (5 bases). CDR1 is LGHDT, CDR2 YNNKEL, per germline (reference sequence). The CDR3 has 14 residues. Trimming took off 4 bases at V and 2 bases at J, with 12 bases between the two ends.